These 9 T cell receptor beta chains were all obtained from the same sample, sequenced in a study of liver allograft versus peripheral blood T cells. Study summary: The authors compared T cell receptor repertoires in transplanted livers with those in the peripheral blood of recipients.

TCRdb called the reads again in MiXCR, with one record for every CDR3 protein. This table holds about 3,700 distinct CDR3 sequences, approximately 16% found once. These receptors all come from a human patient who had a liver transplant. Some T cells may be provided by the graft donor.

This clonotype is medium-sized in the sample. The genes are TRBV20-1 and TRBJ2-1; 9 bases are a match to TRBD2. The CDR3 extends over 19 amino acids. Per germline, CDR1 DFQATT and CDR2 SNEGSKA (reference sequence). V shed 3 bases and J 1 base; nucleotides not matched to a gene: 16. The CDR3 sequence is CSARRFGTSSGESYNEQFF. CDR3 coding DNA: TGCAGTGCTAGGAGGTTCGGGACTAGCTCGGGAGAATCCTACAATGAGCAGTTCTTC.

This clonotype is medium-sized. CDR3 DNA sequence: TGTGCCACCAGTGATCACGGGACAGGGTCCAACTTTAACTATGGCTACACCTTC. Protein sequence: CATSDHGTGSNFNYGYTF. This rearrangement joins TRBV24-1 to TRBJ1-2, with TRBD1 identical over 9 bases. Unmatched junction bases numbered 11, after V lost 3 bases and J lost 1 base. Germline V gives CDR1 KGHDR, CDR2 SFDVKD. This CDR3 comprises 18 residues.

In this sample, this clonotype turned up a few times. The chain joins TRBV28 to TRBJ1-1; perhaps TRBD1 as D (6 bases). V lost 3 bases and J 1 base, leaving 21 bases between the germline ends. The CDR3 covers 18 residues. Germline V gene sequence: CDR1 MDHEN, CDR2 SYDVKM. Here the CDR3 DNA reads TGTGCCAGCAGTTTTCCACCATGGGGACACCACACGAACACTGAAGCTTTCTTT. This translates into CASSFPPWGHHTNTEAFF.

This clonotype was counted many times. This chain joins TRBV7-9 and TRBJ2-1; 8 bases are a match to TRBD2. The J segment lost 2 bases and the V segment lost 6 bases, leaving 18 bases of the junction unmatched. The CDR3 runs 19 residues. CDR1 is SEHNR, CDR2 FQNEAQ, per germline (reference sequence). In nucleotides, the CDR3 is TGTGCCAGCAGTCCCCGGGAGGGCCTCACGGGAGGCGCCTACAATGAGCAGTTCTTC. It yields the protein CASSPREGLTGGAYNEQFF.

With respect to this clonotype: A far larger clone is only one base removed, so a read error is likely. This sequence joins TRBV6-6 and TRBJ1-1, with D possibly TRBD1 on 5 matching bases. The CDR3 is made up of 15 amino acids. Germline V lookup: CDR1 MNHNY, CDR2 SVGAGI (reference sequence). CDR3 amino acids: CVSSYLSGQRTEAFF. Written as DNA, the CDR3 is TGTGTCAGCAGTTACCTCTCAGGGCAGAGGACTGAAGCTTTCTTT.

This clonotype ranks as medium-sized (0.01 to 0.1%). The chain recombines TRBV18 with TRBJ2-6, with D possibly being TRBD2 (5 bases). V was trimmed by 1 base and J by 3 bases, leaving 16 bases between them. CDR3 size: 18 residues. The V gene's germline CDR1 is KGHSH and CDR2 LQKENI. The CDR3 DNA follows: TGTGCCAGCTCACCACTGGCTACGGAAGGGAGTGGGGCCAACGTCCTGACTTTC. It specifies CASSPLATEGSGANVLTF.

This clonotype occurred a few times. The rearrangement uses TRBV10-1 and TRBJ1-1; TRBD1 might be the D (6 bases). Trimming pared 1 base from V and 1 base from J, leaving 16 bases between. CDR1 is WNHNN and CDR2 is SYGVQD in the germline V gene (reference sequence). This CDR3 has 17 amino acids. CDR3 loop: CASSEYREVGRNTEAFF. DNA for the CDR3: TGCGCCAGCAGTGAGTACAGGGAGGTAGGAAGGAACACTGAAGCTTTCTTT.

By share of the sample, this clonotype is medium-sized. V usage is TRBV20-1 and J usage is TRBJ2-7, with 8 bases fitting TRBD2. The CDR3 runs to 15 residues. With 2 bases clipped from V and 1 base from J, the junction kept 7 bases outside the gene matches. The germline gives CDR1 DFQATT, CDR2 SNEGSKA (reference sequence). The CDR3 nucleotides read TGCAGTGCTAGACCCCGGGTAGCGGGATCCTACGAGCAGTACTTC. As protein: CSARPRVAGSYEQYF.

By share of the sample, this clonotype is large. The chain carries TRBV20-1 and TRBJ2-1, with TRBD1 matching 12 bases. CDR1 and CDR2 from the germline V gene are DFQATT and SNEGSKA (reference sequence). J was trimmed by 9 bases and V by 0 bases; bases with no gene match: 9. The CDR3 runs to 16 residues. The CDR3 protein is CSARDRGGQGAAEQFF. The CDR3 DNA reads as TGCAGTGCTAGAGATCGAGGGGGACAGGGGGCGGCTGAGCAGTTCTTC.